The TCR beta chain described here comes from a study of blood T cell repertoires in COVID-19. About the research overall: Acute and convalescent COVID-19 specimens originated in the United States, Italy and Spain. PBMCs, B-cell-depleted T cells, or T cells were the source of the cDNA or gDNA that made up the material.

Some clones are missing from TCRdb's copy, which holds only in-frame ones; the method was immunoSEQ multiplex PCR. The sample shows approximately 260,000 clones, approximately 89% of them seen only once. Patients from Seattle were sampled longitudinally, starting during active infection. Trimming removed 3 bases from V and 0 bases from J, with 9 bases in between. This CDR3 has 15 residues. The germline V gene has CDR1 SGHDN and CDR2 FVKESK. The sequence was collected from a woman in her 70s with COVID-19, enrolled during active disease. The chain employs TRBV14 and TRBJ1-3, with D tentatively TRBD1 (5 bases). Sequenced input: peripheral blood. The CDR3: CASSHRGSSGNTIYF. The CDR3 region has the DNA TGTGCCAGCAGCCATCGGGGGAGCTCTGGAAACACCATATATTTT.